This T cell receptor beta chain is from a study of cytomegalovirus exposure and HLA in healthy donors. Study-wide context: Counted in an early data release were tens of millions of unique TCRs from HLA-typed donors. Study results and caveats: TCR sequences were mostly rare, though some public TCRs occurred in many donors.

There are 13 residues in the CDR3. V shed 4 bases and J shed 9 bases, with 11 bases lying between them. CDR1 is SGHRS, CDR2 YFSETQ, per germline. Worth noting for this clone: The target antigen is unknown.

The PCR employed 60 Vbeta primers together with 13 Jbeta primers. Sequencing used immunoSEQ multiplex PCR; TCRdb keeps in-frame clones, though not all of them. Here the sample spans 90,000 to 120,000 clones, about 80% being singletons. This TCR derives from a man between 60 and 75 years old in good health and CMV-seropositive. The chain has TRBV5-1 and TRBJ1-6; D not certain. The sample was PBMCs. The CDR3 sequence is CASSLGGTSPLHF. CDR3 nucleotide sequence: TGCGCCAGCAGCCTGGGCGGTACTTCACCCCTCCACTTT.